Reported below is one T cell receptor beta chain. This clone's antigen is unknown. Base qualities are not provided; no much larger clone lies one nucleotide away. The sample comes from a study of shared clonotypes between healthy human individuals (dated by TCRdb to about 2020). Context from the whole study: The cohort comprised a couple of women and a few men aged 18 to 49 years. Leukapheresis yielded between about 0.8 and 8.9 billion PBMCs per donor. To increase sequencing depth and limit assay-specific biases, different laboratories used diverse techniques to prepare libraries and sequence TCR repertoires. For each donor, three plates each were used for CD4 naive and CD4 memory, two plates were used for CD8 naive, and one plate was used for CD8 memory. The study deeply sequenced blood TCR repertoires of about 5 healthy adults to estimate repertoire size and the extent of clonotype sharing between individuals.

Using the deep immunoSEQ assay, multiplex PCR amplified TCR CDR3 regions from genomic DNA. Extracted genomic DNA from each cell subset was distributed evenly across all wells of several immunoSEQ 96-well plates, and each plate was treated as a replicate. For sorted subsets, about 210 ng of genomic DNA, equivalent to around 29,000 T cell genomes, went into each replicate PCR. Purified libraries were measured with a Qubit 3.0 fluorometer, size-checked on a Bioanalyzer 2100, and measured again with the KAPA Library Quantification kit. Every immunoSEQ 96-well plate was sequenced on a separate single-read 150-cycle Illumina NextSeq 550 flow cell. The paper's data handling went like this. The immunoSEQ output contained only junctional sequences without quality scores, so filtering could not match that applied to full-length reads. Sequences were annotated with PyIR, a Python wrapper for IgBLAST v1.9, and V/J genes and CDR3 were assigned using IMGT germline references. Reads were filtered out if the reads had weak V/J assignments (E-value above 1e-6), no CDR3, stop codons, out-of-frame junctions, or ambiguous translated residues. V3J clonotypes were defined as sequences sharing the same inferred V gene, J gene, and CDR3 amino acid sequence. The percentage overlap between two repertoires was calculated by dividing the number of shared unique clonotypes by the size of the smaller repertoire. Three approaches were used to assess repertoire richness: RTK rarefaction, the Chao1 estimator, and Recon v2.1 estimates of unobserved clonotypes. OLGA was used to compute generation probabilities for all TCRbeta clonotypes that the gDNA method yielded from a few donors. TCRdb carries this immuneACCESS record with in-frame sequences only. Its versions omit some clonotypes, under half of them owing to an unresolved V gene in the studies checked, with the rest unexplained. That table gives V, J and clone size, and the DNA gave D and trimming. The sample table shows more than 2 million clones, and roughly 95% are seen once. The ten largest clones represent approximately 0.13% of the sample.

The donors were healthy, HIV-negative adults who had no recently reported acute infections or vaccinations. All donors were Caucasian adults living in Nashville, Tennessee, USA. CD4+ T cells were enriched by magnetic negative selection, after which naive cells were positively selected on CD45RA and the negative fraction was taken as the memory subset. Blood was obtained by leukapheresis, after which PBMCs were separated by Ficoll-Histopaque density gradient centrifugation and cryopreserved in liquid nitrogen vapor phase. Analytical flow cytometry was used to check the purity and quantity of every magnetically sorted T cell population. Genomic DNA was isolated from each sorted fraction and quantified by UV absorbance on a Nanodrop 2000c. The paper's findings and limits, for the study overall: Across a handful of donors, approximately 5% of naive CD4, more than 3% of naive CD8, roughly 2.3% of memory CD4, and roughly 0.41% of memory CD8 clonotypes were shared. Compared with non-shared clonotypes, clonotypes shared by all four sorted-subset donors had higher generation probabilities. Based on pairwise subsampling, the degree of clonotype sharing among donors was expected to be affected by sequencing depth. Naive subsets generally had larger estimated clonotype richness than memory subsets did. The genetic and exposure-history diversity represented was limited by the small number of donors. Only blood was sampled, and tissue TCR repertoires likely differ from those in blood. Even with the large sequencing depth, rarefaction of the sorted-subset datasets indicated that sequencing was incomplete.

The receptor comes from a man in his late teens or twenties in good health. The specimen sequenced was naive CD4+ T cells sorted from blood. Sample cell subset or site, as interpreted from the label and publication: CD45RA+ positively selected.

CDR3 sequence: CASSPGQVYTF. The nucleotide sequence reads as follows: TGTGCCAGCAGCCCCGGACAGGTATACACCTTC. Recombination joined TRBV5-6 with TRBJ1-2; 7 central nucleotides agree with TRBD1. Via the germline V gene, CDR1 is SGHDT and CDR2 YYEEEE. The CDR3 holds 11 amino acids from the cysteine to the phenylalanine. The read is trimmed to its CDR3 DNA, 33 bases read in frame from base 1. After removal of 4 bases from V and 11 bases from J, the junction retains 5 bases not matched to a gene.